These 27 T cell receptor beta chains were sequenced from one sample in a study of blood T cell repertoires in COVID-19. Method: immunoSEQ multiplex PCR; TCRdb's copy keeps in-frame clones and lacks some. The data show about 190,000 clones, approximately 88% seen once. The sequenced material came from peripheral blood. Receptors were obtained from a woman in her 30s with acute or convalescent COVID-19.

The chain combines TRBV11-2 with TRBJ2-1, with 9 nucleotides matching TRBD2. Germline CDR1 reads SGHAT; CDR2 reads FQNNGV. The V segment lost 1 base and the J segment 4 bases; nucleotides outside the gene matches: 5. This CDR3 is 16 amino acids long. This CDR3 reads CASSLVAGANYNEQFF. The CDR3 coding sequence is TGTGCCAGCAGCTTAGTAGCGGGAGCGAATTACAATGAGCAGTTCTTC.

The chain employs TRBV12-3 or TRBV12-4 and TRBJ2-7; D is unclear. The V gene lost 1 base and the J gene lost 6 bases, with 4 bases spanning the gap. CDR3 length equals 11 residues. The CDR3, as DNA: TGTGCCAGCAGTTTAGGCGGCGAGCAGTACTTC. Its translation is CASSLGGEQYF.

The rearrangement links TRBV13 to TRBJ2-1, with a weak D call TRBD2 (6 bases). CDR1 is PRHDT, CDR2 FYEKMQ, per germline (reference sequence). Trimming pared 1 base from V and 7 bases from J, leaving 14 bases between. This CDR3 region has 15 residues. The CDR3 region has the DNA TGTGCCAGCAGCTTAGTGGCGGGGTCGGGAAATGAGCAGTTCTTC. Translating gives CASSLVAGSGNEQFF.

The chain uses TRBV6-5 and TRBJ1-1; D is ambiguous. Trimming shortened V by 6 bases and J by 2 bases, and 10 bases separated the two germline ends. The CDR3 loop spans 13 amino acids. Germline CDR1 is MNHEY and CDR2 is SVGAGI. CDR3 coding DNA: TGTGCCAGCAGAGGTGGCGGCAACACTGAAGCTTTCTTT. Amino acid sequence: CASRGGGNTEAFF.

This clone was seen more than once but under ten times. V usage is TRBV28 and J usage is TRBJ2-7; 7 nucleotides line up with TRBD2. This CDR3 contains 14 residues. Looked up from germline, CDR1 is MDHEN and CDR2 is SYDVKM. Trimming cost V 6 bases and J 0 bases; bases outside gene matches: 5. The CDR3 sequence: CASSLGDYSYEQYF. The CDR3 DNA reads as TGTGCCAGCAGCCTCGGGGACTACTCCTACGAGCAGTACTTC.

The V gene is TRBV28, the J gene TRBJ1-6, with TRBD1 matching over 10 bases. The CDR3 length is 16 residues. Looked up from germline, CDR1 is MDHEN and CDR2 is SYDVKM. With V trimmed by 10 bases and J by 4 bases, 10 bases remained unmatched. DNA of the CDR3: TGTGCCACCAAGGGGAGGACAGGGGGTTATAATTCACCCCTCCACTTT. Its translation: CATKGRTGGYNSPLHF.

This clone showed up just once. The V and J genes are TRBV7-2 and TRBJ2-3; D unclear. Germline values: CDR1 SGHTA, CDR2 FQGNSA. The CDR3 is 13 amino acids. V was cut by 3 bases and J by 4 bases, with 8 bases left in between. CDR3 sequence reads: CASSLTIADTQYF. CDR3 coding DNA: TGTGCCAGCAGCTTGACAATTGCAGATACGCAGTATTTT.

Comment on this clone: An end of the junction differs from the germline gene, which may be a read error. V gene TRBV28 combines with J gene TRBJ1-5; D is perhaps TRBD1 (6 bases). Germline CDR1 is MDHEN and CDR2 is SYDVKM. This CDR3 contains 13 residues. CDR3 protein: CASSFGVGQTKYF. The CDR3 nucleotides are TGTGCCAGCAGTTTCGGGGTTGGACAGACGAAGTATTTT. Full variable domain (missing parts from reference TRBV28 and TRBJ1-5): DVKVTQSSRYLVKRTGEKVFLECVQDMDHENMFWYRQDPGLGLRLIYFSYDVKMKEKGDIPEGYSVSREKKERFSLILESASTNQTSMYLCASSFGVGQTKYFGDGTRLSIL.

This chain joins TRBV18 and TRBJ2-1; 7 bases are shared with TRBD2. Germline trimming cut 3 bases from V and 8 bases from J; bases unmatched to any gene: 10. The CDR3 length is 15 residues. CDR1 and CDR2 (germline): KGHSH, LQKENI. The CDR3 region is CASSPGLLSFDEQFF. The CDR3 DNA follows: TGTGCCAGCTCACCGGGACTATTGAGTTTCGATGAGCAGTTCTTC.

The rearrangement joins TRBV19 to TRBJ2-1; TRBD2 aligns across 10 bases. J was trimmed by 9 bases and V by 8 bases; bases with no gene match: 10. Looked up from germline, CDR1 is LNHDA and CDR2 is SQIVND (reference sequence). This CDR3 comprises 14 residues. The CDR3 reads CASRPSGSKGEQFF. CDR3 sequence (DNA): TGTGCCAGTCGCCCTAGCGGGAGTAAGGGTGAGCAGTTCTTC.

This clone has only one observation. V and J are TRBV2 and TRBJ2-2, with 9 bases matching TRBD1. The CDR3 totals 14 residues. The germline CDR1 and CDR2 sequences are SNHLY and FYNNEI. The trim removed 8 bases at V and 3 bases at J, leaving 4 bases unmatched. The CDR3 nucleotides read TGTGCCAGCGGACAGGGGAAAGACACCGGGGAGCTGTTTTTT. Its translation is CASGQGKDTGELFF.

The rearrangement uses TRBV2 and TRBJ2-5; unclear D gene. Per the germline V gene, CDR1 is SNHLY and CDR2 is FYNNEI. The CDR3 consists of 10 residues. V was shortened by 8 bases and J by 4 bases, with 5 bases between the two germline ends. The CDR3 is CASSIETQYF. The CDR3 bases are TGTGCCAGCTCTATAGAGACCCAGTACTTC.

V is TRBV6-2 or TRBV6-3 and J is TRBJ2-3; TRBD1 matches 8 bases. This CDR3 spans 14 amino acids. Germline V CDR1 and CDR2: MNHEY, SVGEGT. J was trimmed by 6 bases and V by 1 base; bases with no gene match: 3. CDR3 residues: CASSYFQGADTQYF. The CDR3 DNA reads TGTGCCAGCAGTTACTTCCAGGGGGCGGATACGCAGTATTTT.

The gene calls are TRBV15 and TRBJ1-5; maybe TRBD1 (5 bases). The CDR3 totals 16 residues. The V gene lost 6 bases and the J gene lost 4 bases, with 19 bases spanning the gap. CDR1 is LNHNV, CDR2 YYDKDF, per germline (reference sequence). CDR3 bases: TGTGCCACCAGAAGGGTCTTGCAGACAGCAAATCAGCCCCAGCATTTT. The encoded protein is CATRRVLQTANQPQHF. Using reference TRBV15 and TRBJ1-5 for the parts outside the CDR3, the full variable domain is DAMVIQNPRYQVTQFGKPVTLSCSQTLNHNVMYWYQQKSSQAPKLLFHYYDKDFNNEADTPDNFQSRRPNTSFCFLDIRSPGLGDTAMYLCATRRVLQTANQPQHFGDGTRLSIL.

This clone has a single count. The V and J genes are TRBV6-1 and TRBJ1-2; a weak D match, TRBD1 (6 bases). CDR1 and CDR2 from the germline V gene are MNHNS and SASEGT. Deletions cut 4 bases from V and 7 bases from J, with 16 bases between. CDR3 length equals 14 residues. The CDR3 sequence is CASSGARGLSGYTF. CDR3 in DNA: TGTGCCAGCAGTGGAGCCAGGGGTCTCTCTGGCTACACCTTC.

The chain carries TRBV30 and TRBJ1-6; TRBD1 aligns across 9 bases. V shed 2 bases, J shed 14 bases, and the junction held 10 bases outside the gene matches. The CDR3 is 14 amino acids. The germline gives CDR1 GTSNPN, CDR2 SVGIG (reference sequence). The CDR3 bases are TGTGCCTGGAGTACCGGGACAGGGCGTTTGACCCTCCACTTT. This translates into CAWSTGTGRLTLHF.

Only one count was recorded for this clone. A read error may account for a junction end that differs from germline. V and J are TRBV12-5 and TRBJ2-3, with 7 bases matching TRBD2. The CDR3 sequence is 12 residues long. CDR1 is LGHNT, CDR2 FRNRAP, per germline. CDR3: CASGSLWTSLHF. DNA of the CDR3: TGTGCTAGTGGTTCCCTCTGGACTAGTCTCCATTTT.

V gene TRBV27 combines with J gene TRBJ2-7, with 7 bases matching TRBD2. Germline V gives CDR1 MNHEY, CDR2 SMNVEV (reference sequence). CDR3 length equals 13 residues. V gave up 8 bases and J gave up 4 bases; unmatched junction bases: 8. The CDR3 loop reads CASGTILIYEQYF. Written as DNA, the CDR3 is TGTGCCAGCGGGACTATCCTCATTTACGAGCAGTACTTC.

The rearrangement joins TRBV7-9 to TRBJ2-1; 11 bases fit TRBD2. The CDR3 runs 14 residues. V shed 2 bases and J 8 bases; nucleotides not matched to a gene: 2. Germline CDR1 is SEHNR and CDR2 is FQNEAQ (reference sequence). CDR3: CASSLTSGSYEQFF. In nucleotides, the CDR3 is TGTGCCAGCAGCTTAACTAGCGGGAGTTATGAGCAGTTCTTC. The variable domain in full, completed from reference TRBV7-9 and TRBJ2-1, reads DTGVSQNPRHKITKRGQNVTFRCDPISEHNRLYWYRQTLGQGPEFLTYFQNEAQLEKSRLLSDRFSAERPKGSFSTLEIQRTEQGDSAMYLCASSLTSGSYEQFFGPGTRLTVL.

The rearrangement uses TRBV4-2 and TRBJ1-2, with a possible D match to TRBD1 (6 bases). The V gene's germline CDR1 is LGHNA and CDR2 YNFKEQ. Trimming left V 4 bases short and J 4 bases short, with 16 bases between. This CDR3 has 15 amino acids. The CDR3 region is CASSPRGGAIYGYTF. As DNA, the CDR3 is TGTGCCAGCAGCCCGCGGGGGGGGGCGATCTATGGCTACACCTTC.

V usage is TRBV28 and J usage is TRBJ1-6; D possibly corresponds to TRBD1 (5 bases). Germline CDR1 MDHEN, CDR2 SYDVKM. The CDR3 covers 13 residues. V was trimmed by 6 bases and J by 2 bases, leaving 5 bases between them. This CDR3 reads CASRQAYNSPLHF. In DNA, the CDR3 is TGTGCCAGCAGACAGGCCTATAATTCACCCCTCCACTTT.

The DNA of the CDR3 is TGTGCCAGCAGCGTAGGCCCGGCGGGGTCCGGCTATGGCTACACCTTC. It yields the protein CASSVGPAGSGYGYTF. This chain uses TRBV9 with TRBJ1-2, with no clear D. Germline V gene data show CDR1 as SGDLS and CDR2 as YYNGEE. V lost 0 bases and J 4 bases, leaving 16 bases between the germline ends. This CDR3 region has 16 residues. The complete variable domain, with remaining parts taken from reference TRBV9 and TRBJ1-2, reads DSGVTQTPKHLITATGQRVTLRCSPRSGDLSVYWYQQSLDQGLQFLIQYYNGEERAKGNILERFSAQQFPDLHSELNLSSLELGDSALYFCASSVGPAGSGYGYTFGSGTRLTVV.

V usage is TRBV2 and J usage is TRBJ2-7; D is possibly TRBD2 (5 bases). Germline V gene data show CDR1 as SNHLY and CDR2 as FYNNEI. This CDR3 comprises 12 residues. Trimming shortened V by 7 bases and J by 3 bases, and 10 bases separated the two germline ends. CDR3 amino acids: CASTEDSYEQYF. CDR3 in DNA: TGTGCCAGCACGGAGGATAGCTACGAGCAGTACTTC.

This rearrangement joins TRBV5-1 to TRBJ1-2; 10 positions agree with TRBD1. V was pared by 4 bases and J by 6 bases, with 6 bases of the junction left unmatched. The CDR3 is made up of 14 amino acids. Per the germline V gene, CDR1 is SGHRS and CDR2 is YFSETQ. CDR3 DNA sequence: TGCGCCAGCAGCCCCACCGGGACAGGGGATGGCTACACCTTC. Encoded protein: CASSPTGTGDGYTF.

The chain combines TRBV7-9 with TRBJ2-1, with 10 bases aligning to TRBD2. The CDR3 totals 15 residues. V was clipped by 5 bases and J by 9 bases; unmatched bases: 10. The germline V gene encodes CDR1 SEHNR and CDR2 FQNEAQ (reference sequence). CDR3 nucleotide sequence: TGTGCCAGCAGCCCCCGGGCTAGCGGGAGTTTTGAGCAGTTCTTC. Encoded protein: CASSPRASGSFEQFF. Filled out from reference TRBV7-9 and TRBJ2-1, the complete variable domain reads DTGVSQNPRHKITKRGQNVTFRCDPISEHNRLYWYRQTLGQGPEFLTYFQNEAQLEKSRLLSDRFSAERPKGSFSTLEIQRTEQGDSAMYLCASSPRASGSFEQFFGPGTRLTVL.

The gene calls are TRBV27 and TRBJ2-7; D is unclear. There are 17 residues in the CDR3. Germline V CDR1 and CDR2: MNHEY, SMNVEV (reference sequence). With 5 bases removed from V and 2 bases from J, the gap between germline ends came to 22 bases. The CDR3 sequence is CASSPSNRVQKTYEQYF. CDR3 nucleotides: TGTGCCAGCAGTCCATCCAATCGAGTCCAAAAGACCTACGAGCAGTACTTC.

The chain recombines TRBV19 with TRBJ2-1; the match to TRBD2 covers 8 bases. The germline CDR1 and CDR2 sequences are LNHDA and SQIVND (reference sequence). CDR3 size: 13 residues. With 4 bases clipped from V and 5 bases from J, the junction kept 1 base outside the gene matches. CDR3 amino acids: CASSRGLDNEQFF. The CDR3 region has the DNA TGTGCCAGTAGTAGGGGACTAGACAATGAGCAGTTCTTC.